This record looks at one T cell receptor (beta chain) sequence and its context. The data were taken from a study of neoadjuvant anti-PD-1 for oral cavity cancer. TCRdb's table, derived via immunoSEQ multiplex PCR, lists solely in-frame clones and lacks some. The sample lists 9,300 or so clones, around 72% occurring once. Documented time point: after neoadjuvant nivolumab, at surgical resection. CDR3 length: 14 amino acids. Germline V gives CDR1 ENHRY, CDR2 SYGVKD. The V and J ends lost 10 bases and 7 bases, in that order; junction bases with no gene match: 10. This chain connects TRBV10-3 to TRBJ2-1, with TRBD1 matching 10 bases. The TCR originated in a person aged 35-79 years with oral cavity squamous cell carcinoma. The material sequenced was PBMCs, taken after nivolumab (anti-PD-1) treatment. CDR3 bases: TGTGCCACCGACGACCTGGGACAGGGGAATGAGCAGTTCTTC. Translated, it gives CATDDLGQGNEQFF.